This entry lists 24 T cell receptor beta chains sequenced from one sample in a study of OX40 agonist ivuxolimab in advanced cancers. Sequencing used immunoSEQ multiplex PCR; TCRdb keeps in-frame clones, though not all of them. The table has about 48,000 clones, roughly 91% seen once; the top ten hold approximately 6.8%. This sample comprised CD4+ or CD8+ T cells sorted from blood, obtained in a trial of the OX40 agonist ivuxolimab. The receptor source for this set is an adult with an advanced solid tumor such as melanoma, head and neck, liver or kidney cancer.

V is TRBV9 and J is TRBJ2-7; D remains unclear. Deletions cut 6 bases from V and 0 bases from J, with 13 bases between. The germline CDR1 and CDR2 sequences are SGDLS and YYNGEE. This CDR3 region has 14 residues. CDR3 amino acids: CASTPNGGSYEQYF. The CDR3 nucleotides are TGTGCCAGCACCCCCAATGGTGGCTCCTACGAGCAGTACTTC. The variable domain in full, with the rest retrieved from reference TRBV9 and TRBJ2-7, is DSGVTQTPKHLITATGQRVTLRCSPRSGDLSVYWYQQSLDQGLQFLIQYYNGEERAKGNILERFSAQQFPDLHSELNLSSLELGDSALYFCASTPNGGSYEQYFGPGTRLTVT.

V and J are TRBV15 and TRBJ2-1, with D possibly matching TRBD1 (6 bases). This CDR3 is built from 13 residues. CDR1 is LNHNV and CDR2 is YYDKDF in the germline V gene (reference sequence). V lost 5 bases and J 8 bases, leaving 13 bases between the germline ends. The CDR3 spells CATSPQGTDEQFF. DNA of the CDR3: TGTGCCACCAGCCCACAGGGTACCGATGAGCAGTTCTTC.

This sequence joins TRBV4-2 and TRBJ1-1; D may be TRBD1 (5 bases). The CDR3 runs 15 residues. Between the trimmed V and J ends, which lost 4 bases and 7 bases, there was a span of 19 bases. Germline loops: CDR1 LGHNA, CDR2 YNFKEQ. CDR3 bases: TGTGCCAGCAGCCCTCCGATAGGGGAATTCCATGAAGCTTTCTTT. This codes for CASSPPIGEFHEAFF.

The chain recombines TRBV7-9 with TRBJ2-1; D is possibly TRBD2 (7 bases). CDR1 is SEHNR, CDR2 FQNEAQ, per germline (reference sequence). This CDR3 is 14 amino acids long. V was shortened by 10 bases and J by 4 bases, with 17 bases between the two germline ends. DNA for the CDR3: TGTGCCACCATGGAGGGGGGGCCTTACAATGAGCAGTTCTTC. Its protein is CATMEGGPYNEQFF.

The chain recombines TRBV2 with TRBJ2-6; D is perhaps TRBD1 (6 bases). The germline gives CDR1 SNHLY, CDR2 FYNNEI. The CDR3 totals 18 residues. V shed 4 bases and J shed 1 base, with 17 bases lying between them. CDR3 nucleotides: TGTGCCAGCAGTGTAGGGGGTCGGCCTGTGTCTGGGGCCAACGTCCTGACTTTC. As protein: CASSVGGRPVSGANVLTF.

The gene calls are TRBV9 and TRBJ1-2, with TRBD1 matching over 9 bases. V shed 3 bases, J shed 4 bases, and the junction held 4 bases outside the gene matches. The CDR3 is made up of 14 amino acids. Germline values: CDR1 SGDLS, CDR2 YYNGEE. CDR3 sequence (DNA): TGTGCCAGCAGCGCCGGGACAGGGCGCTATGGCTACACCTTC. It yields the protein CASSAGTGRYGYTF.

V is TRBV6-5 and J is TRBJ1-1, with D hard to call. This CDR3 contains 15 residues. V was trimmed by 3 bases and J by 1 base, leaving 12 bases between them. Germline CDR1 reads MNHEY; CDR2 reads SVGAGI. The CDR3 region has the DNA TGTGCCAGCAGTTATGTGTTCCTAGGGAACACTGAAGCTTTCTTT. It specifies CASSYVFLGNTEAFF.

This rearrangement joins TRBV6-1 to TRBJ2-2; D gene ambiguous. The CDR3 sequence is 12 residues long. The V and J ends lost 6 bases and 4 bases respectively, with 6 bases between them. Germline assignment: CDR1 MNHNS and CDR2 SASEGT. CDR3 nucleotides: TGTGCCAGCAGCAGCCTCACCGGGGAGCTGTTTTTT. This encodes CASSSLTGELFF.

V usage is TRBV7-9 and J usage is TRBJ2-3; D is uncertain. V lost 4 bases to trimming and J lost 1 base, with 12 bases between them. The germline V gene encodes CDR1 SEHNR and CDR2 FQNEAQ (reference sequence). This CDR3 is 15 amino acids long. The DNA for the CDR3 is TGTGCCAGCAGCTCTAAATCTATTCGCACAGATACGCAGTATTTT. Amino acids: CASSSKSIRTDTQYF.

The chain links TRBV5-6 to TRBJ2-4; TRBD1 aligns across 7 bases. V lost 2 bases, J lost 0 bases, and 5 bases stayed unmatched. The CDR3 extends over 16 amino acids. CDR1 is SGHDT, CDR2 YYEEEE, per germline. The CDR3 here is CASSFPGQVAKNIQYF. The CDR3 DNA reads TGTGCCAGCAGCTTTCCAGGACAGGTAGCCAAAAACATTCAGTACTTC.

This clone has a single count. The rearrangement uses TRBV30 and TRBJ2-7; TRBD2 matches at 10 bases. The CDR3 spans 13 residues. Germline trimming cut 2 bases from V and 2 bases from J; bases unmatched to any gene: 0. CDR1 and CDR2 (germline): GTSNPN, SVGIG (reference sequence). CDR3 sequence reads: CAWSTSGTYEQYF. The CDR3 DNA reads as TGTGCCTGGAGTACTAGCGGGACCTACGAGCAGTACTTC.

The chain employs TRBV19 and TRBJ2-2, with 10 bases matching TRBD2. Germline V gives CDR1 LNHDA, CDR2 SQIVND (reference sequence). J lost 7 bases, V lost 6 bases, and 5 bases had no gene match. The CDR3 totals 14 residues. CDR3 residues: CASRYGLADGELFF. The CDR3 nucleotides read TGTGCCAGTAGGTATGGACTAGCGGACGGGGAGCTGTTTTTT.

A single count supports this clone. This sequence joins TRBV28 and TRBJ1-5; the D is unclear. In germline, CDR1 is MDHEN, CDR2 SYDVKM. This CDR3 is built from 17 residues. The germline V and J ends were trimmed by 5 bases and 0 bases, with 17 bases remaining between them. CDR3 protein: CASSPGRLGYSNQPQHF. The DNA of the CDR3 is TGTGCCAGCAGTCCTGGCAGGTTGGGGTATAGCAATCAGCCCCAGCATTTT.

The chain has TRBV30 and TRBJ2-7; D call uncertain. From germline, CDR1 is GTSNPN and CDR2 SVGIG (reference sequence). The CDR3 totals 13 residues. Trimming stripped 0 bases from V and 3 bases from J, with 9 bases between. The CDR3 DNA follows: TGTGCCTGGAGTGTAACGGGCGACTACGAGCAGTACTTC. Its protein is CAWSVTGDYEQYF. Drawing the rest from reference TRBV30 and TRBJ2-7, the complete variable domain is SQTIHQWPATLVQPVGSPLSLECTVEGTSNPNLYWYRQAAGRGLQLLFYSVGIGQISSEVPQNLSASRPQDRQFILSSKKLLLSDSGFYLCAWSVTGDYEQYFGPGTRLTVT.

J is TRBJ2-1 and V is TRBV6-8; 11 bases are shared with TRBD2. J gave up 0 bases and V 7 bases, and 8 bases lay outside the gene matches. The CDR3 spans 17 residues. Germline V gene data show CDR1 as MNHGY and CDR2 as SAAAGT. CDR3 in DNA: TGTGCCAGCAAGGCCGGGACTAGCGGTTACTCCTACAATGAGCAGTTCTTC. Translated: CASKAGTSGYSYNEQFF.

This clone has just one count. This chain joins TRBV28 and TRBJ1-1; D perhaps matches TRBD1 (6 bases). The CDR3 loop spans 15 amino acids. Germline V gives CDR1 MDHEN, CDR2 SYDVKM. The V and J ends lost 1 base and 6 bases respectively, with 15 bases between them. The CDR3 DNA follows: TGTGCCAGCAGTTTATCGGGCCTAGGGGGGTCTGAAGCTTTCTTT. Encoded protein: CASSLSGLGGSEAFF.

The rearrangement uses TRBV6-1 and TRBJ1-1, with a possible D match to TRBD1 (6 bases). V was trimmed by 4 bases and J by 6 bases, leaving 18 bases between them. The germline V gene has CDR1 MNHNS and CDR2 SASEGT. CDR3 length equals 15 residues. The CDR3: CASSAPGARNAEAFF. The CDR3 nucleotides are TGTGCCAGCAGTGCCCCAGGGGCCCGAAACGCTGAAGCTTTCTTT.

CDR3 sequence: CASSQESSGANVLTF. The CDR3 DNA follows: TGCGCCAGCAGCCAAGAAAGCTCTGGGGCCAACGTCCTGACTTTC. This chain joins TRBV4-1 and TRBJ2-6; D remains ambiguous. CDR1 is MGHRA and CDR2 is YSYEKL in the germline V gene. Trimming cost V 0 bases and J 0 bases, with 3 bases left between them. The CDR3 contains 15 residues.

The chain combines TRBV4-1 with TRBJ1-5; D ambiguous. The CDR3 length is 15 residues. Germline-derived CDR1 and CDR2 are MGHRA and YSYEKL. The V gene lost 1 base and the J gene lost 4 bases, with 11 bases spanning the gap. The CDR3 DNA is TGCGCCAGCAGCCAAGGGTTTATGGGGAATCAGCCCCAGCATTTT. Translation: CASSQGFMGNQPQHF.

This rearrangement joins TRBV18 to TRBJ2-7; D ambiguous. V was trimmed by 4 bases and J by 4 bases, leaving 14 bases between them. CDR1 is KGHSH and CDR2 is LQKENI in the germline V gene. This CDR3 has 14 residues. The DNA of the CDR3 is TGTGCCAGCTCACGTTGGGCCTCGCCATACGAGCAGTACTTC. As protein: CASSRWASPYEQYF.

This clone came up once. The genes are TRBV5-1 and TRBJ1-1; TRBD1 is a possible D gene (6 bases). With 0 bases removed from V and 4 bases from J, the gap between germline ends came to 7 bases. The germline V gene encodes CDR1 SGHRS and CDR2 YFSETQ. The CDR3 runs to 13 residues. CDR3 loop: CASSLEGGTEAFF. The CDR3 coding sequence is TGCGCCAGCAGCTTGGAGGGGGGCACTGAAGCTTTCTTT.

The chain carries TRBV7-2 and TRBJ1-2; no reliable D call. This CDR3 has 15 residues. V lost 1 base, J lost 5 bases, and 14 bases lay in between. Germline lookup yields CDR1 SGHTA and CDR2 FQGNSA. CDR3 amino acids: CASSLVASAGYGYTF. CDR3 bases: TGTGCCAGCAGCTTAGTAGCCTCGGCGGGTTATGGCTACACCTTC.

The CDR3 loop is CASSFLAGGSTDTQYF. In nucleotides, the CDR3 is TGTGCCAGCAGCTTCCTAGCGGGGGGCAGCACAGATACGCAGTATTTT. The chain couples TRBV5-5 to TRBJ2-3; 11 bases are shared with TRBD2. Germline V gene sequence: CDR1 SGHKS, CDR2 YYEKEE (reference sequence). V was pared by 2 bases and J by 0 bases, with 2 bases of the junction left unmatched. CDR3 length equals 16 residues. Looking up the rest from reference TRBV5-5 and TRBJ2-3 gives the full variable domain: DAGVTQSPTHLIKTRGQQVTLRCSPISGHKSVSWYQQVLGQGPQFIFQYYEKEERGRGNFPDRFSARQFPNYSSELNVNALLLGDSALYLCASSFLAGGSTDTQYFGPGTRLTVL.

In this sample, this clone turned up once. The chain employs TRBV7-9 and TRBJ2-7; 7 nucleotides line up with TRBD2. Trimming cost V 5 bases and J 7 bases; bases outside gene matches: 11. Germline assignment: CDR1 SEHNR and CDR2 FQNEAQ (reference sequence). This CDR3 spans 14 amino acids. The CDR3 DNA sequence: TGTGCCAGCAGCCCACCTGGGTTCGGGAGGGAGCAGTACTTC. It translates to CASSPPGFGREQYF.